These 11 T cell receptor beta chains were all obtained from the same sample, sequenced in a study of cytomegalovirus exposure and HLA in healthy donors. The primer mix had 60 Vbeta and 13 Jbeta primers. Some clones are missing from TCRdb's copy, which holds only in-frame ones; the method was immunoSEQ multiplex PCR. The table lists about 190,000 clones, just under 75% of them singletons. Sequences were obtained from PBMCs. The receptors originated from a woman aged 25 to 39 in good health and CMV-seropositive.

The chain carries TRBV7-2 and TRBJ2-7; unclear D gene. V lost 5 bases to trimming and J lost 4 bases, with 6 bases between them. The CDR3 runs to 11 residues. Germline V gives CDR1 SGHTA, CDR2 FQGNSA. The CDR3 is CASSILYEQYF. The CDR3 nucleotides read TGTGCCAGCAGCATTCTGTACGAGCAGTACTTC.

Comment on this clone: The junction does not match germline at one end; this may be a read error. The CDR3 coding sequence is TGTGCCAGCAGTTACTCAACAGGGGGCGCGGGAAGCACCATATATTTT. Translating it yields CASSYSTGGAGSTIYF. The J gene is TRBJ1-3, the V gene TRBV6-5; 9 nucleotides match TRBD1. Germline assignment: CDR1 MNHEY and CDR2 SVGAGI. The CDR3 runs 16 residues.

The V and J genes are TRBV27 and TRBJ1-1; 9 bases match TRBD1. The CDR3 spans 16 residues. V lost 4 bases, J lost 1 base, and 7 bases stayed unmatched. CDR1 and CDR2 (germline): MNHEY, SMNVEV (reference sequence). CDR3 protein: CASSSDRGEKNTEAFF. CDR3 DNA: TGTGCCAGCAGTTCAGACAGGGGGGAGAAGAACACTGAAGCTTTCTTT.

This clone appeared a few times. A junction boundary mismatches the germline segment, possibly from a read error. This chain uses TRBV7-9 with TRBJ2-1; TRBD1 matches 11 bases. Germline-derived CDR1 and CDR2 are SEHNR and FQNEAQ (reference sequence). This CDR3 is built from 11 residues. The CDR3 protein is CASSYRTGGVF. The CDR3, as DNA: TGTGCCAGCAGTTACCGGACAGGGGGCGTCTTC.

The chain employs TRBV5-1 and TRBJ1-2; the D gene is possibly TRBD1 (5 bases). Trimming took off 0 bases at V and 7 bases at J, with 13 bases between the two ends. CDR1 and CDR2 (germline): SGHRS, YFSETQ. The CDR3 runs to 14 residues. The DNA for the CDR3 is TGCGCCAGCAGCTTGGAGGGAACGGGACTTGGCTACACCTTC. This translates into CASSLEGTGLGYTF.

The chain employs TRBV4-1 and TRBJ2-1; TRBD2 agrees at 9 bases. Germline V CDR1 and CDR2: MGHRA, YSYEKL. V shed 2 bases, J shed 1 base, and the junction held 12 bases outside the gene matches. The CDR3 runs to 19 residues. The CDR3: CASSQYQGTSSPSYNEQFF. The CDR3 region has the DNA TGCGCCAGCAGCCAATACCAAGGGACTAGCTCTCCTTCCTACAATGAGCAGTTCTTC.

The chain has TRBV9 and TRBJ2-2; TRBD2 aligns across 10 bases. V lost 0 bases and J lost 5; bases outside the gene matches: 4. Germline assignment: CDR1 SGDLS and CDR2 YYNGEE. The CDR3 runs to 16 residues. The CDR3 sequence is CASSVGVSGRTGELFF. The CDR3 DNA is TGTGCCAGCAGCGTAGGAGTTAGCGGGAGGACCGGGGAGCTGTTTTTT. Using reference TRBV9 and TRBJ2-2 for the parts outside the CDR3, the full variable domain is DSGVTQTPKHLITATGQRVTLRCSPRSGDLSVYWYQQSLDQGLQFLIQYYNGEERAKGNILERFSAQQFPDLHSELNLSSLELGDSALYFCASSVGVSGRTGELFFGEGSRLTVL.

This clone was counted only a few times. The chain couples TRBV2 to TRBJ1-6; 8 bases match TRBD1. The CDR3 totals 13 residues. V dropped 9 bases and J dropped 9; count of bases not matched to a gene: 7. In germline, CDR1 is SNHLY, CDR2 FYNNEI. CDR3 DNA: TGTGCCAGTAAGACAGGGGAAAGTTCACCCCTCCACTTT. Protein product: CASKTGESSPLHF.

As DNA, the CDR3 is TGTGCCAGCAGTTCAGCGGACTCGCGGAACACTGAAGCTTTCTTT. Encoded protein: CASSSADSRNTEAFF. This rearrangement joins TRBV7-2 to TRBJ1-1, with D hard to call. The germline CDR1 and CDR2 sequences are SGHTA and FQGNSA. V lost 6 bases, J lost 1 base, and 15 bases lay in between. The CDR3 sequence is 15 residues long.

This clone was observed a handful of times. This chain uses TRBV7-2 with TRBJ1-2, with a weak D call TRBD1 (6 bases). This CDR3 comprises 14 residues. The V gene's germline CDR1 is SGHTA and CDR2 FQGNSA. The V and J ends lost 4 bases and 8 bases respectively, with 17 bases between them. Here the CDR3 DNA reads TGTGCCAGCAGCTCCTATCCAGGGGCGCAGGGCTACACCTTC. Amino acids: CASSSYPGAQGYTF.

This clone is labeled as medium-sized (0.01 to 0.1%). The rearrangement links TRBV5-5 to TRBJ2-7; TRBD1 matches at 10 bases. Germline-derived CDR1 and CDR2 are SGHKS and YYEKEE (reference sequence). The CDR3 length is 15 residues. V shed 0 bases and J 3 bases; nucleotides not matched to a gene: 3. The CDR3, as DNA: TGTGCCAGCAGCTTGGCCGGACAGGGGGGCTACGAGCAGTACTTC. This sequence encodes CASSLAGQGGYEQYF.